What follows are 5 T cell receptor beta chains derived from one specimen sequenced in a study of T cells in Graves' hyperthyroidism and ophthalmopathy. RNA transcripts provided the source from which TCR beta CDR3 regions were amplified. HTBI primers were used for first-round RT-PCR of the TCR CDR3. From the multiplex PCR reads, TCRdb called clonotypes with MiXCR, one entry per CDR3 protein. The repertoire holds a few hundred thousand distinct CDR3 sequences, with about 15% as singletons. Sequenced: blood. Every receptor here comes from a woman younger than 35 with Graves' hyperthyroidism.

This clonotype has at least ten counts. The chain recombines TRBV12-3 or TRBV12-4 with TRBJ2-5; tentatively, D is TRBD2 (6 bases). The CDR3 is made up of 14 amino acids. Trimming removed 6 bases at V and 2 bases at J, with 13 bases between. The chain's CDR3 is CASRIGSGQETQYF. The CDR3, as DNA: TGTGCCAGCAGAATCGGGAGCGGACAAGAGACCCAGTACTTC.

In its sample, this clonotype was seen many times. V usage is TRBV12-5 and J usage is TRBJ2-1, with D perhaps being TRBD1 or TRBD2 (6 bases each). Per germline, CDR1 LGHNT and CDR2 FRNRAP. CDR3 length equals 17 residues. V lost 1 base to trimming and J lost 4 bases, with 17 bases between them. Here the CDR3 reads CASGLGLGGGLYNEQFF. Here the CDR3 DNA reads TGTGCTAGTGGTTTGGGTCTCGGGGGCGGACTTTACAATGAGCAGTTCTTC.

This clonotype was recorded many times. The V gene is TRBV2, the J gene TRBJ2-3; D perhaps matches TRBD2 (5 bases). V lost 5 bases and J 2 bases, leaving 17 bases between the germline ends. This CDR3 comprises 16 residues. Germline-derived CDR1 and CDR2 are SNHLY and FYNNEI. This chain's CDR3 is CASSLNREQLTDTQYF. CDR3 DNA: TGTGCCAGCAGTTTAAACCGGGAACAACTCACAGATACGCAGTATTTT.

In this sample, this clonotype turned up many times. The chain is built from TRBV18 and TRBJ1-4; the D gene is possibly TRBD1 (6 bases). V was pared by 1 base and J by 7 bases, with 13 bases between. CDR1 and CDR2 (germline): KGHSH, LQKENI. CDR3 length: 15 amino acids. The CDR3 spells CASSPQEGGGEKLFF. The CDR3, as DNA: TGTGCCAGCTCACCACAGGAGGGGGGAGGTGAAAAACTGTTTTTT.

This clonotype appeared a few times. The V and J genes are TRBV7-2 and TRBJ2-2; tentatively, D is TRBD1 (7 bases). The CDR3 spans 17 residues. The V end was cut by 6 bases, the J end by 0 bases, with 17 bases between. The germline CDR1 and CDR2 sequences are SGHTA and FQGNSA. The chain's CDR3 is CASRPGGGTANTGELFF. CDR3 DNA sequence: TGTGCCAGCAGGCCGGGCGGCGGGACAGCGAACACCGGGGAGCTGTTTTTT.